This T cell receptor (beta chain) was documented in a study of T-cell memory formation after mild COVID-19. Study summary: TCR clusters showed largely donor specificity.

5'RACE, which relied on constant-segment primers, yielded TCR alpha and TCR beta cDNA libraries carrying sample barcodes and UMIs. Via MiXCR, TCRdb re-called the 5' RACE reads, giving one row per CDR3 protein. Of 260,000 or so distinct CDR3 sequences in the sample, 16% were seen once. Study findings and constraints: Second-wave clones peaking on day 37 lacked confirmed SARS-CoV-2 specificity. The appearance of some responding clones in pre-infection memory suggested that cross-reactive memory joined.

For this clonotype: Its antigen is undetermined.

The germline CDR1 and CDR2 sequences are SGHVS and FNYEAQ. V dropped 1 base and J dropped 4; count of bases not matched to a gene: 7. The CDR3 has 17 amino acids. Input material: PBMCs or a T cell subset sorted from them (not recorded which). The sequence came from a man in his late teens or twenties who had mild COVID-19 (a few samples of this study predate the infection). Cell type and time point are not known. The chain carries TRBV7-6 and TRBJ2-3, with TRBD2 identical over 11 bases. The CDR3 region has the DNA TGTGCCAGCAGCTTAGTCCCTAGCGGGGGGAAACCAGATACGCAGTATTTT. Translation gives CASSLVPSGGKPDTQYF. The variable domain in full, with the rest retrieved from reference TRBV7-6 and TRBJ2-3, is GAGVSQSPRYKVTKRGQDVALRCDPISGHVSLYWYRQALGQGPEFLTYFNYEAQQDKSGLPNDRFSAERPEGSISTLTIQRTEQRDSAMYRCASSLVPSGGKPDTQYFGPGTRLTVL.